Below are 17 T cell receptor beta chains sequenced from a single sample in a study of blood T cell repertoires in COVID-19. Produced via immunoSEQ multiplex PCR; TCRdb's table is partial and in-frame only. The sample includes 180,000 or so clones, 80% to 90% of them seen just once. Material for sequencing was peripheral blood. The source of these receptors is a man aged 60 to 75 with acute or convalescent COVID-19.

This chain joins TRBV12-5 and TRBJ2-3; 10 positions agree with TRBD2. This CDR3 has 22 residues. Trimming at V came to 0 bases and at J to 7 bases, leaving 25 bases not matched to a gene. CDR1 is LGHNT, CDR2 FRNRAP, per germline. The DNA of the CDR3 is TGTGCTAGTGGTTTGGTACGTCGGGACTGGGCTAGCGGGAGAGCTGATCCTAATACGCAGTATTTT. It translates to CASGLVRRDWASGRADPNTQYF. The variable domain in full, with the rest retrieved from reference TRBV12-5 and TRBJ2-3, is DARVTQTPRHKVTEMGQEVTMRCQPILGHNTVFWYRQTMMQGLELLAYFRNRAPLDDSGMPKDRFSAEMPDATLATLKIQPSEPRDSAVYFCASGLVRRDWASGRADPNTQYFGPGTRLTVL.

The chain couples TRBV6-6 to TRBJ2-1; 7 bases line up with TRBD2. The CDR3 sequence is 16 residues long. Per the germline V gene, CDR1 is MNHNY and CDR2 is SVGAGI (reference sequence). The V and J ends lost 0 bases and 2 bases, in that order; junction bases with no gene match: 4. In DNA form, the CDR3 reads TGTGCCAGCAGTTACTCGTACGGGAGGACCTACAATGAGCAGTTCTTC. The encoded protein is CASSYSYGRTYNEQFF.

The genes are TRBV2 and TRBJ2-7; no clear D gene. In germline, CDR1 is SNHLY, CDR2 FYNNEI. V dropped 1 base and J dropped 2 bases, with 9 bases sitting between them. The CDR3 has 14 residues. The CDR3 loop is CASSEEDSPYEQYF. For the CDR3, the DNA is TGTGCCAGCAGTGAAGAAGACTCGCCCTACGAGCAGTACTTC.

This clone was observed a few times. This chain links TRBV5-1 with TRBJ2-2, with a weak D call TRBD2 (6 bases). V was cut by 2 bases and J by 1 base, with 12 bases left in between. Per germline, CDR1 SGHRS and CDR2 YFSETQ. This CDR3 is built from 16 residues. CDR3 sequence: CASSLGGTGNTGELFF. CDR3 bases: TGCGCCAGCAGCTTAGGAGGGACGGGGAACACCGGGGAGCTGTTTTTT.

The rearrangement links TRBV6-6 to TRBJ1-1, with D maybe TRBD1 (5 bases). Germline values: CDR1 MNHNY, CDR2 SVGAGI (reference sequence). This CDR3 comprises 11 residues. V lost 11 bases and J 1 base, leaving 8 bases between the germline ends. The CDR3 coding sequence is TGTGCCGGGGCAACGAACACTGAAGCTTTCTTT. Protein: CAGATNTEAFF.

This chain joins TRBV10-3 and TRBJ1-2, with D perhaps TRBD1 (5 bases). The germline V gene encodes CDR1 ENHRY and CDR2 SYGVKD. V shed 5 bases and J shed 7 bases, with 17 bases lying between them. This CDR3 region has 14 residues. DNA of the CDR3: TGTGCCATCAGTTCCCCGGAGGGGCGGGTTGGCTACACCTTC. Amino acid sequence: CAISSPEGRVGYTF.

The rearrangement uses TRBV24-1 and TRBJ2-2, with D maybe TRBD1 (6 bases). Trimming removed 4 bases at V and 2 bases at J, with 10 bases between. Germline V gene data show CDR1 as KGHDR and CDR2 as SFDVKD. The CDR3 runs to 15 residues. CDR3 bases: TGTGCCACCAGTGAGGCAGGGGTTAACACCGGGGAGCTGTTTTTT. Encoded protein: CATSEAGVNTGELFF.

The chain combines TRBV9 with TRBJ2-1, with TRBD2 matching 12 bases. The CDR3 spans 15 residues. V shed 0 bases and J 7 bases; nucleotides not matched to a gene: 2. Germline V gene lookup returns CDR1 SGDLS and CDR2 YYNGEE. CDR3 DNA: TGTGCCAGCAGCGTAGTCGGGACTAGCGGGAATGAGCAGTTCTTC. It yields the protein CASSVVGTSGNEQFF.

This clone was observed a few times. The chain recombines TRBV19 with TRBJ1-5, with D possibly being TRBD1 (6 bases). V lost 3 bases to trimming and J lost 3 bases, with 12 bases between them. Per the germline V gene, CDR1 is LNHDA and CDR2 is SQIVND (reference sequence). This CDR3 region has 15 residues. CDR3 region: CASSMKDSLNQPQHF. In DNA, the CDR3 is TGTGCCAGTAGTATGAAGGACAGCCTCAATCAGCCCCAGCATTTT. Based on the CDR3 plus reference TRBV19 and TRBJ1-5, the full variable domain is DGGITQSPKYLFRKEGQNVTLSCEQNLNHDAMYWYRQDPGQGLRLIYYSQIVNDFQKGDIAEGYSVSREKKESFPLTVTSAQKNPTAFYLCASSMKDSLNQPQHFGDGTRLSIL.

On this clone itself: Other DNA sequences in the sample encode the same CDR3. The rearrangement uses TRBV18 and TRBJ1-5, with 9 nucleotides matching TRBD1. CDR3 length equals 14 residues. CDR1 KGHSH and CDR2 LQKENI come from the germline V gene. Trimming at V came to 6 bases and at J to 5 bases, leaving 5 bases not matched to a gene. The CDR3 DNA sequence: TGTGCCAGCTCGCCAGACAGGGGGGATCAGCCCCAGCATTTT. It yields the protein CASSPDRGDQPQHF.

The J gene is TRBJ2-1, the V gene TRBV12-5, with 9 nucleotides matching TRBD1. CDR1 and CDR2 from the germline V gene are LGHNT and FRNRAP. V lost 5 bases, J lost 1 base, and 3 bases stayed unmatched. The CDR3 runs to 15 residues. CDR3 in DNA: TGTGCTAGTGGTACTGGACAGGGGTCCTACAATGAGCAGTTCTTC. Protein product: CASGTGQGSYNEQFF.

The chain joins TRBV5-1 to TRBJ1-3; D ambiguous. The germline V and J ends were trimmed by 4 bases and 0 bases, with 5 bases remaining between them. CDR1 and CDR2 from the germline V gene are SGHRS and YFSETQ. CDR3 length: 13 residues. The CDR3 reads CASSQNSGNTIYF. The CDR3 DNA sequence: TGCGCCAGCAGCCAGAACTCTGGAAACACCATATATTTT.

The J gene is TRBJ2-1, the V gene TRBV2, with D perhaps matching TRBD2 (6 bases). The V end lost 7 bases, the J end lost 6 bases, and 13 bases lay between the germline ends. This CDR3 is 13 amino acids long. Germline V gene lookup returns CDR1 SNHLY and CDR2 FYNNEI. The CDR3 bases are TGTGCCAGCAACGTCGGGCGGGGCAATGAGCAGTTCTTC. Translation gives CASNVGRGNEQFF.

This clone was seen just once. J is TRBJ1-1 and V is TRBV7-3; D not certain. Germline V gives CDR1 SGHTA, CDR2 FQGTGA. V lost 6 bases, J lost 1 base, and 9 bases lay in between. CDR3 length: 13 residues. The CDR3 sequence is CASSRTSNTEAFF. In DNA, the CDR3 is TGTGCCAGCAGTAGGACTTCGAACACTGAAGCTTTCTTT.

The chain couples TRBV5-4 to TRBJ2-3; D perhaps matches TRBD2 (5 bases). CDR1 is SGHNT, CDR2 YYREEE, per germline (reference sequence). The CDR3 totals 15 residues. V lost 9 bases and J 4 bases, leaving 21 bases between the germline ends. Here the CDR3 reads CATRVRGGYADTQYF. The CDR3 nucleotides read TGTGCCACCCGGGTCCGGGGTGGGTATGCAGATACGCAGTATTTT. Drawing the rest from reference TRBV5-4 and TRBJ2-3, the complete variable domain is ETGVTQSPTHLIKTRGQQVTLRCSSQSGHNTVSWYQQALGQGPQFIFQYYREEENGRGNFPPRFSGLQFPNYSSELNVNALELDDSALYLCATRVRGGYADTQYFGPGTRLTVL.

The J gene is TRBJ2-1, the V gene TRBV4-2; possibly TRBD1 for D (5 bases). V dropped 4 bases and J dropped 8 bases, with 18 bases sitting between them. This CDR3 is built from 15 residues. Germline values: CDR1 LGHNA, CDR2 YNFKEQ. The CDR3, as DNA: TGTGCCAGCAGCCCCAAAGGGGCAAGCTCCTATGAGCAGTTCTTC. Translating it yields CASSPKGASSYEQFF.

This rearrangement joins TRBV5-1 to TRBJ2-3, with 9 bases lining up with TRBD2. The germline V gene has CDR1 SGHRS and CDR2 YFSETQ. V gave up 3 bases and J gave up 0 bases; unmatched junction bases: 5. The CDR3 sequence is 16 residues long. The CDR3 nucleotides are TGCGCCAGCAGCTCTAGCGGGAAGACGAGCACAGATACGCAGTATTTT. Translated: CASSSSGKTSTDTQYF. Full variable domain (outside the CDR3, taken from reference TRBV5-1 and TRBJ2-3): KAGVTQTPRYLIKTRGQQVTLSCSPISGHRSVSWYQQTPGQGLQFLFEYFSETQRNKGNFPGRFSGRQFSNSRSEMNVSTLELGDSALYLCASSSSGKTSTDTQYFGPGTRLTVL.